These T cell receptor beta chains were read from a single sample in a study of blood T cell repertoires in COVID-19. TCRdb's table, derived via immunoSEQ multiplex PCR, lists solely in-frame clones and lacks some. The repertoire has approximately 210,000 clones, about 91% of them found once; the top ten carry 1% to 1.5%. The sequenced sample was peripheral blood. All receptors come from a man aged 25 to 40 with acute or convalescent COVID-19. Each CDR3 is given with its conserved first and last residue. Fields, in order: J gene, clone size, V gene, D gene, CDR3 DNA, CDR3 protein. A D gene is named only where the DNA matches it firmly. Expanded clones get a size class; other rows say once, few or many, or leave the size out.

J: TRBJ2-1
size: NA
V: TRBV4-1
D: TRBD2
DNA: TGCGCCAGCAGCCCGTCAATAGCGGGAGTGAACAATGAGCAGTTCTTC
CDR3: CASSPSIAGVNNEQFF

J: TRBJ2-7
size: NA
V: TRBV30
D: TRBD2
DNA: TGTGCCTGCCCGGGACTAGGTCCCTACGAGCAGTACTTC
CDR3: CACPGLGPYEQYF

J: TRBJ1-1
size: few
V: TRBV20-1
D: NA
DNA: TGCAGTGCTAGTACATCGGGAAACCATGAAGCTTTCTTT
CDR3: CSASTSGNHEAFF

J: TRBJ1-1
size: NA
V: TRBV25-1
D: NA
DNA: TGTGCCAGCAGCATCTCTCCGGGGAACACTGAAGCTTTCTTT
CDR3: CASSISPGNTEAFF

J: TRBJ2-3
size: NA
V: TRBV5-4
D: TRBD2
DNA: TGTGCCAGCAGCTTGACTAGCGGGACAGATACGCAGTATTTT
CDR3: CASSLTSGTDTQYF

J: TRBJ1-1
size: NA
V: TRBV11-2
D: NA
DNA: TGTGCCAGCAGCTTAGGATTCCAGACTGAAGCTTTCTTT
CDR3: CASSLGFQTEAFF

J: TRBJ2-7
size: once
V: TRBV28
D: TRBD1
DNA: TGTGCCAGCAATTCCGGGACAGTACTTTACGAGCAGTACTTC
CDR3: CASNSGTVLYEQYF

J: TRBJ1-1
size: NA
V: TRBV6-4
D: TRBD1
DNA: TGTGCCAGCAGCGCGGACAGGGGGCGCGAGGCTTTCTTT
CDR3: CASSADRGREAFF

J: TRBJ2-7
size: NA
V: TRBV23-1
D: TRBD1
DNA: TGCGCCAGCAGTCAAATTAAGGACAGGGAGGACGAGCAGTACTTC
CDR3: CASSQIKDREDEQYF

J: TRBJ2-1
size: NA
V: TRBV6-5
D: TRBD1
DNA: TGTGCCAGCGAATCGGGACAGGGGGCTATCGGTGAGCAGTTCTTC
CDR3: CASESGQGAIGEQFF

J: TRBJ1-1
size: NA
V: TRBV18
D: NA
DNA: TGTGCCAGCTCACCACTTGGCAGGGGCGACACTGAAGCTTTCTTT
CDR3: CASSPLGRGDTEAFF

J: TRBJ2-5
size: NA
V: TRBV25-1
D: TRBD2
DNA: TGTGCCAGCAGTGAAATGCTGCTAGCGGGGGGGCCAGAGACCCAGTACTTC
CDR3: CASSEMLLAGGPETQYF

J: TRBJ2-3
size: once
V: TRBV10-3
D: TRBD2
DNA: TGTGCCATCAGTGACCCGGGGGGGTCCAGGACAGATACGCAGTATTTT
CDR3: CAISDPGGSRTDTQYF

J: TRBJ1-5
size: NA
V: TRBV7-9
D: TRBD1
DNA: TGTGCCAGCAGCTTAGATGGGACAGCTAATCAGCCCCAGCATTTT
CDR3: CASSLDGTANQPQHF

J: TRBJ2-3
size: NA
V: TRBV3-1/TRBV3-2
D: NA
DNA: TGTGCCAGCAGCCATGGGCTAAGCACAGATACGCAGTATTTT
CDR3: CASSHGLSTDTQYF

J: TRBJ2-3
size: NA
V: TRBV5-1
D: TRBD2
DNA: TGCGCCAGCAGCTCAGCGGGGGTGGCAGATACGCAGTATTTT
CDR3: CASSSAGVADTQYF

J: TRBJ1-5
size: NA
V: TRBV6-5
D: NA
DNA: TGTGCCAGCCACGACAGGACTAGCAATCAGCCCCAGCATTTT
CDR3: CASHDRTSNQPQHF

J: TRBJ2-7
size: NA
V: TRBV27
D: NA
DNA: TGTGCCAGCAGTTCAGTGTCCAACAGCTACGAGCAGTACTTC
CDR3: CASSSVSNSYEQYF

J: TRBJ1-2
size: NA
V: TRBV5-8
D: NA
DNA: TGTGCCAGCAGCTTGGTGGTATCGGGGGGATATGGCTACACCTTC
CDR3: CASSLVVSGGYGYTF

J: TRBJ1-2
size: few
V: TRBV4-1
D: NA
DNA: TGCGCCAGCAGCCAAGATCTGGCATCGCGGTCTACGGGCTACACCTTC
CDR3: CASSQDLASRSTGYTF

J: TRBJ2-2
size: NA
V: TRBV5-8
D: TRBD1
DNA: TGTGCCAGCAGGAATAACAGGGGGCAAAACACCGGGGAGCTGTTTTTT
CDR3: CASRNNRGQNTGELFF

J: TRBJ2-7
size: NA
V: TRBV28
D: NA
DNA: TGTGCCATCTATTTAGAGGGGGTGGTCTCCTACGAGCAGTACTTC
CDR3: CAIYLEGVVSYEQYF

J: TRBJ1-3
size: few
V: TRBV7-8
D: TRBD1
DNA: TGTGCCAGCAGCTTAGGCAGGGGGCTTGGAAACACCATATATTTT
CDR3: CASSLGRGLGNTIYF

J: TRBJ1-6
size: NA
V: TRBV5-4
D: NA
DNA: TGTGCCAGCAGTACTCTAAATTCACCCCTCCACTTT
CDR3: CASSTLNSPLHF

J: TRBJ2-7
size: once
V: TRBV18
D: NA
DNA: TGTGCCAGCTCACCAGGAGTGCGCTTCTTTGAGCAGTACTTC
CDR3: CASSPGVRFFEQYF

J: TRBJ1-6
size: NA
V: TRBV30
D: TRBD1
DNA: TGTGCCTGGAGCCAGACAGGGAATTCACCCCTCCACTTT
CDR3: CAWSQTGNSPLHF

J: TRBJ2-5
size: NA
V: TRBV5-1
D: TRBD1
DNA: TGCGCCAGCAGCCTACAACTCGGCAGGGGGCATCGAGAGACCCAGTACTTC
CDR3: CASSLQLGRGHRETQYF

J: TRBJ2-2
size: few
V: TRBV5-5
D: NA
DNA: TGTGCCAGCAGCATCGGACCTAGCCCGAACACCGGGGAGCTGTTTTTT
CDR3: CASSIGPSPNTGELFF

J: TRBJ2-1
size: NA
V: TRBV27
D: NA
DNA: TGTGCCAGCAGTTTCGTTGGACAGATCGATGAGCAGTTCTTC
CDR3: CASSFVGQIDEQFF

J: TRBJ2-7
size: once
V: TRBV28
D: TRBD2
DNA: TGTGCCAGCAGTTTATACGCTAGCGGGAATATGGGGCAGTACTTC
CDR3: CASSLYASGNMGQYF

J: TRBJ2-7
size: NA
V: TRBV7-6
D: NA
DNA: TGTGCCAGCAGCTTAGCAGGGAGTTACGAGCAGTACTTC
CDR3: CASSLAGSYEQYF

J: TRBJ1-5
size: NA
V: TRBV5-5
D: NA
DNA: TGTGCCAGCAGCTTGGCGCTTGTTGGGGCCACGGGGCCCCAGCATTTT
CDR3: CASSLALVGATGPQHF

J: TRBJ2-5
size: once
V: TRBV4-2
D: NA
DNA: TGTGCCAGCAGCCAAGATTCTTCCAGCGGGTCTCCGACCCAGTACTTC
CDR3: CASSQDSSSGSPTQYF

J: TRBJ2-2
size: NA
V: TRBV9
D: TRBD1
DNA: TGTGCCAGCAGCGTTGCACAGGGGACGGACACCGGGGAGCTGTTTTTT
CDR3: CASSVAQGTDTGELFF

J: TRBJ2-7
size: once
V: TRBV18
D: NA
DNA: TGTGCCAGCTCTCACGACGGAGAAGAACCCTACGAGCAGTACTTC
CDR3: CASSHDGEEPYEQYF

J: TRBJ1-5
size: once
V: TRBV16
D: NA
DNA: TGTGCCAGCAGCCAATCGGACAGACAAAATCAGCCCCAGCATTTT
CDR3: CASSQSDRQNQPQHF

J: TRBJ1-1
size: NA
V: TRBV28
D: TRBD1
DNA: TGTGCCAGCAGTTCTCAGGGACAGGGCTACACTGAAGCTTTCTTT
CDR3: CASSSQGQGYTEAFF

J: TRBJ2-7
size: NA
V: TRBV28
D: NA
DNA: TGTGCCAGCGAAGTCAGGAACGGCTACGAGCAGTACTTC
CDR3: CASEVRNGYEQYF

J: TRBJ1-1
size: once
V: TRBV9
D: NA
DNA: TGTGCCAGCAGCGCGGGACAAAGGAACACTGAAGCTTTCTTT
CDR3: CASSAGQRNTEAFF

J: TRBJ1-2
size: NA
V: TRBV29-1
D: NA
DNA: TGCTCCCTCTCAGGGAATGATGGCTACACCTTC
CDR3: CSLSGNDGYTF

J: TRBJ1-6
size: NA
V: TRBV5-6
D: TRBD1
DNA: TGTGCCAGCAGCTTGCTGGACAGGGGGAATAATTCACCCCTCCACTTT
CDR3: CASSLLDRGNNSPLHF

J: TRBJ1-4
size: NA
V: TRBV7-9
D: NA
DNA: TGTGCCAGCAGCTTACCGGGCGCGGGGGAAAAACTGTTTTTT
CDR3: CASSLPGAGEKLFF

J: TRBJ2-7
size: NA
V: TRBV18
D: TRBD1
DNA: TGTGCCAGCTCACCAGGGCAGGACAGGATCTACGAGCAGTACTTC
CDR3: CASSPGQDRIYEQYF

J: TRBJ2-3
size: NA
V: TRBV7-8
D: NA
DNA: TGTGCCAGCAGCTGGACTAACACAGATACGCAGTATTTT
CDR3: CASSWTNTDTQYF

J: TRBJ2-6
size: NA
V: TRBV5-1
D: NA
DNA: TGCGCCAGCAGCTTGACAGGTGGGCTTGTCCTGACTTTC
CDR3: CASSLTGGLVLTF

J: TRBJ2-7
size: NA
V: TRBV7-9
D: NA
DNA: TGTGCCAGCAGCTCCCAGGGGAAAGGGCAGTACTTC
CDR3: CASSSQGKGQYF

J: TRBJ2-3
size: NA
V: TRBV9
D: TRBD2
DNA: TGTGCCAGCAGCCCCAGAGGGACTAGCGGGATAGGATCAGCAGATACGCAGTATTTT
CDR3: CASSPRGTSGIGSADTQYF

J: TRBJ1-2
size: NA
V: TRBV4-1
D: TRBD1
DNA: TGCGCCAGCAGCCAGGTTAAGGGGGCCGAGGGCTACACCTTC
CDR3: CASSQVKGAEGYTF

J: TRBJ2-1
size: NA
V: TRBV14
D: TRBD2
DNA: TGTGCCAGCAGACATCTAGCGGGCGGGGATGAGCAGTTCTTC
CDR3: CASRHLAGGDEQFF

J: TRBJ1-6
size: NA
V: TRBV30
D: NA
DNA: TGTGCCTGGAGTGTGGTGGCAGGCGGGTTATTGGATCCCCTCCACTTT
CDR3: CAWSVVAGGLLDPLHF

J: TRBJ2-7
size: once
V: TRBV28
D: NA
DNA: TGTGCCACCGGACATGGCTCCTACGAGCAGTACTTC
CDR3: CATGHGSYEQYF

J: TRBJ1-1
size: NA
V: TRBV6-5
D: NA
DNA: TGTGCCAGCATCCCCACTCAGAACACTGAAGCTTTCTTT
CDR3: CASIPTQNTEAFF

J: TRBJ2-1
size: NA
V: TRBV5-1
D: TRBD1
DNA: TGCGCCAGCAGCTTGGTTACAGGGGGAGGTTCCTACAATGAGCAGTTCTTC
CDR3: CASSLVTGGGSYNEQFF

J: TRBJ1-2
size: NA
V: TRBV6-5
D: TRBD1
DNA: TGTGCCAGCAGAGGACAGGCCGTTTCTGGCTACACCTTC
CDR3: CASRGQAVSGYTF

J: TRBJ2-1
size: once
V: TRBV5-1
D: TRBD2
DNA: TGCGCCAGCAGCCGGGCGGTAGCGGGAGTCAATGAGCAGTTCTTC
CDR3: CASSRAVAGVNEQFF

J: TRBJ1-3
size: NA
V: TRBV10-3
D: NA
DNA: TGTGCCACGACGGGGGGGCATGGAAACACCATATATTTT
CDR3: CATTGGHGNTIYF

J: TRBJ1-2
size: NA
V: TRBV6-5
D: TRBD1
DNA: TGTGCCACCCGACCGGGACAGATGGGCTACACCTTC
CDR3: CATRPGQMGYTF